The source of this T cell receptor (beta chain) is a study of blood T cells in healthy people across ages. The J segment lost 5 bases and the V segment lost 7 bases, leaving 11 bases of the junction unmatched. Germline assignment: CDR1 SEHNR and CDR2 FQNEAQ (reference sequence). There are 15 residues in the CDR3. A sample-barcoded 5' primer and a J-beta primer mix were used in a second PCR of roughly 6 to 11 cycles. MiXCR, run by TCRdb on the 5' RACE reads, gives a single entry per CDR3 protein. The data hold 1.5 million or so distinct CDR3 sequences, with 42% observed a single time. The rearrangement links TRBV7-9 to TRBJ1-2; TRBD1 matches 9 bases. The clonotype comes from a woman between 18 and 29 years old in good health. Sequencing was carried out using blood. CDR3 residues: CASTTTGGAKYGYTF. CDR3 bases: TGTGCCAGCACCACTACAGGGGGCGCAAAGTATGGCTACACCTTC.